Below, one T cell receptor (beta chain) is given with its context. Antigen unknown. Possible read error: a much larger clone is one base away. Total RNA amounting to roughly 0.5 ug was the source from which TCR beta cDNA was made with a constant-region primer. It was through three nested multiplex PCR rounds of slightly modified ARM-PCR that TCR beta libraries arose. TRBV1-TRBV30 forward and Cbeta reverse primers drove the first two roughly 10-cycle rounds. Via MiXCR, TCRdb re-called the multiplex PCR reads, giving one row per CDR3 protein. The sample includes around 100,000 distinct CDR3 sequences, roughly 69% of them seen just once. The V gene's germline CDR1 is MDHEN and CDR2 SYDVKM. The CDR3 is 11 residues long. V lost 5 bases to trimming and J lost 15 bases, with 14 bases between them. For each extraction, RNA and DNA were obtained together from about 20-30 mg of unsorted bulk tissue. Patients in the cohort were treatment-naive and living with chronic HBV infection. Every tumor sample analyzed contained over 85% viable tumor cells.

This entry belongs to a study of tumor-infiltrating lymphocytes in primary liver carcinoma. Study-wide findings and caveats: Present in all five tumor regions were only about 7.5-25% of the top clones. Tumor region pairs showed greater overlap than either tumor-adjacent or tumor-blood pairs did.

V and J are TRBV28 and TRBJ1-5; weak D call: TRBD1 (5 bases). Sequenced material: liver tumor tissue from sampling region 5. Subset described: tumor region T5, tumor centre. The receptor comes from a woman aged 60-75 years with primary liver carcinoma and hepatitis B virus infection. CDR3 DNA: TGTGCCAGCAGTAACAGGAGGCATCCGCATTTT. Its protein is CASSNRRHPHF.